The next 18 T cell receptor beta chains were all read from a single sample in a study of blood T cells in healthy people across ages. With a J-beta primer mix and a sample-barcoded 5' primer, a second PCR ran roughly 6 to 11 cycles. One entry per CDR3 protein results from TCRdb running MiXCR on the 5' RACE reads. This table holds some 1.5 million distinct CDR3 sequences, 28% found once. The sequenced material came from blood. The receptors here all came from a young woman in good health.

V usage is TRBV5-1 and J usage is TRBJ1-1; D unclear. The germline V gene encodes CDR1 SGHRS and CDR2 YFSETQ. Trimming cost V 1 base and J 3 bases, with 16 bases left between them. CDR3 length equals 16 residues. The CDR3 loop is CASSLTTRQADTEAFF. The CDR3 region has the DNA TGCGCCAGCAGCTTGACGACAAGGCAGGCGGACACTGAAGCTTTCTTT.

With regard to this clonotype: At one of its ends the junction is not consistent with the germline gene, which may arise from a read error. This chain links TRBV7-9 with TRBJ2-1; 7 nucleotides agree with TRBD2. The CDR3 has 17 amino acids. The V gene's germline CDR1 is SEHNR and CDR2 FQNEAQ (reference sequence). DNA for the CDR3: TGTGCCGGCAGCTTAGGCGCCCCGACTAGCCGGAACAATGAGCAGTTCTTC. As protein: CAGSLGAPTSRNNEQFF.

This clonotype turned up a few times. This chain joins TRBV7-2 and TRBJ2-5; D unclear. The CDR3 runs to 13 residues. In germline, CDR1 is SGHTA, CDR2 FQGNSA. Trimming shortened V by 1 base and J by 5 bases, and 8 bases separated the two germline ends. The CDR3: CASSLEIEETQYF. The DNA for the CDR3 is TGTGCCAGCAGCTTAGAGATAGAGGAGACCCAGTACTTC.

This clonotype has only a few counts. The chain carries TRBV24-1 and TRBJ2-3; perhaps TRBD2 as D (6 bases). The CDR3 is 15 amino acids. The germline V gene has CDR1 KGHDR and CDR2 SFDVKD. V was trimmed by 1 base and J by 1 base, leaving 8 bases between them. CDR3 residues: CATSDFREGTDTQYF. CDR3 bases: TGTGCCACCAGTGATTTCAGGGAGGGCACAGATACGCAGTATTTT.

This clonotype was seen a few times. CDR3 DNA sequence: TGTGCCAGCAGCCGCGACAGTTATGAGGGTGGTGGCTACACCTTC. Protein: CASSRDSYEGGGYTF. The rearrangement joins TRBV6-5 to TRBJ1-2, with D possibly being TRBD1 (5 bases). CDR3 size: 15 residues. Germline loops: CDR1 MNHEY, CDR2 SVGAGI. Trimming took off 6 bases at V and 7 bases at J, with 21 bases between the two ends.

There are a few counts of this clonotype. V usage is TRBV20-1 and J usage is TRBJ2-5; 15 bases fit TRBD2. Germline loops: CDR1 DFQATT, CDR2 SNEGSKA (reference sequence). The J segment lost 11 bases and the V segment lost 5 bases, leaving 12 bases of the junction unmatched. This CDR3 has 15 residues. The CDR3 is CSASSGLAGGNEQYF. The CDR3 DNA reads TGCAGTGCTTCCTCGGGACTAGCGGGAGGTAATGAGCAGTACTTC.

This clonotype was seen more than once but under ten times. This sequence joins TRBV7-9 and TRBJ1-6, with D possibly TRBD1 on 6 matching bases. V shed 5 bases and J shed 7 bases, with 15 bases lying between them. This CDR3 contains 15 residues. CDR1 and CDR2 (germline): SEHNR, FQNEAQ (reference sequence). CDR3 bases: TGTGCCAGCAGCCCTAGCCAGGGGAGCAATTCACCCCTCCACTTT. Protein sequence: CASSPSQGSNSPLHF.

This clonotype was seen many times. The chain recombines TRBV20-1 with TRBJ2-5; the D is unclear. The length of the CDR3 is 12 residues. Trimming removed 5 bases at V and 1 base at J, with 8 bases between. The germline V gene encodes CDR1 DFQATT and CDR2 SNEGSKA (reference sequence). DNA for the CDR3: TGCAGTGCTCGGCAAGGCCAAGAGACCCAGTACTTC. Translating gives CSARQGQETQYF.

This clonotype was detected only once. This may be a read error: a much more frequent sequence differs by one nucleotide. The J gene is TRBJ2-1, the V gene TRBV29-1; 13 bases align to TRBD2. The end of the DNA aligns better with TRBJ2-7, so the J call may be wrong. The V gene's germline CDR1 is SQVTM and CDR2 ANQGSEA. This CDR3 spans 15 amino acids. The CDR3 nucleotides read TGCAGCTCCCGGACTAGCGGGAGCTCCTACAATGAGCAGTACTTC. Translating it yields CSSRTSGSSYNEQYF.

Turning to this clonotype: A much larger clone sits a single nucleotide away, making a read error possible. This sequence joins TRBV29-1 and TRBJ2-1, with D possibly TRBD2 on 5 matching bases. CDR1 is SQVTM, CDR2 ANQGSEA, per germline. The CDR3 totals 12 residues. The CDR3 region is CTTYGKQETQFF. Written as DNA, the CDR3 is TGCACCACTTACGGGAAGCAAGAGACCCAGTTCTTC.

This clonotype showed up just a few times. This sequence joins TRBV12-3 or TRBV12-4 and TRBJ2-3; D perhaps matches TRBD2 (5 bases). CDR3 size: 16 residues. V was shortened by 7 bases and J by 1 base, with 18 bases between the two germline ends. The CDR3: CASTPLFNGGTDTQYF. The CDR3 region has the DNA TGTGCCAGCACACCTCTATTCAACGGGGGCACAGATACGCAGTATTTT.

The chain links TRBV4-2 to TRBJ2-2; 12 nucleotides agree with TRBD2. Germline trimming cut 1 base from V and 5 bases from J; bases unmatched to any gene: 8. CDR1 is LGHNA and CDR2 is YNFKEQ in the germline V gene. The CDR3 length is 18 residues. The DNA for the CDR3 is TGTGCCAGCAGCCAAGTCCCTAGCGGGGGGGCCGGTACCGGGGAGCTGTTTTTT. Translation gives CASSQVPSGGAGTGELFF.

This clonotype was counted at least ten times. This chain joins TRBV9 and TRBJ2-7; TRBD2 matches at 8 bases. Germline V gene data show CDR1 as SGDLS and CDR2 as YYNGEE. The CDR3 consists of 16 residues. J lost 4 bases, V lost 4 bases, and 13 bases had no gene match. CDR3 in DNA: TGTGCCAGCAGCCCAAGGGGCGGGAGGAATGCTTACGAGCAGTACTTC. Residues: CASSPRGGRNAYEQYF. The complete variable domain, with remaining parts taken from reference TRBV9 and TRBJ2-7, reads DSGVTQTPKHLITATGQRVTLRCSPRSGDLSVYWYQQSLDQGLQFLIQYYNGEERAKGNILERFSAQQFPDLHSELNLSSLELGDSALYFCASSPRGGRNAYEQYFGPGTRLTVT.

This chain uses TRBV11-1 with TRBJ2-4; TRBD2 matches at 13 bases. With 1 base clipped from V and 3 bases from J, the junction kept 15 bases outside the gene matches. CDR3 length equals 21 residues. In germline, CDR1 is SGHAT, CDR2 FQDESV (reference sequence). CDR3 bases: TGTGCCAGCAGCTTAGGGACTAGCGGGAGCCCCGGGATTTCGGGCAAAAACATTCAGTACTTC. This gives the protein CASSLGTSGSPGISGKNIQYF.

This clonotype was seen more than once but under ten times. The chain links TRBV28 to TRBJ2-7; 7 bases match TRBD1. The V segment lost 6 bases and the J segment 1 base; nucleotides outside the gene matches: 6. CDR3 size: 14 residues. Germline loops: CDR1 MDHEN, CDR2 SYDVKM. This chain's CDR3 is CASRQQGWSYEQYF. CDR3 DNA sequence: TGTGCCAGCAGACAACAGGGGTGGTCCTACGAGCAGTACTTC. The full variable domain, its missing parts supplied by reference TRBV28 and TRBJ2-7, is DVKVTQSSRYLVKRTGEKVFLECVQDMDHENMFWYRQDPGLGLRLIYFSYDVKMKEKGDIPEGYSVSREKKERFSLILESASTNQTSMYLCASRQQGWSYEQYFGPGTRLTVT.

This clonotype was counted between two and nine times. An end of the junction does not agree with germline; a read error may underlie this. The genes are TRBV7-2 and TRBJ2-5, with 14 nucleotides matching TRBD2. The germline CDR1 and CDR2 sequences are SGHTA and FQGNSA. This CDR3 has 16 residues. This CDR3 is CANSEAGTSGSEEQYF. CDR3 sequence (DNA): TGTGCCAACAGCGAAGCCGGGACTAGCGGGAGTGAAGAGCAGTACTTC.

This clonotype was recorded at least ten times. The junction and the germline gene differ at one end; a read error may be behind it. Here the CDR3 reads CASSLSSGSGANVLTF. In DNA, the CDR3 is TGTGCCAGCAGCTTGTCTAGCGGGAGTGGGGCCAACGTCCTGACTTTC. The chain combines TRBV5-1 with TRBJ2-6, with 10 bases identical to TRBD2. Germline CDR1 is SGHRS and CDR2 is YFSETQ. The CDR3 totals 16 residues.

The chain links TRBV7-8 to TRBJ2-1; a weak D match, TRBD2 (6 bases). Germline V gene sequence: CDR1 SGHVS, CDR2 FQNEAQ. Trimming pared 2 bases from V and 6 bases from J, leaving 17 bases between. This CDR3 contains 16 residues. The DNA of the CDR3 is TGTGCCAGCAGCTTAAGTGGCGGGATTAGGCCCAATGAGCAGTTCTTC. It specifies CASSLSGGIRPNEQFF.